The rows below give T cell receptor beta chains drawn from one sample of a study of cytomegalovirus exposure and HLA in healthy donors. Repertoires were generated with immunoSEQ multiplex PCR, while TCRdb's copy carries only in-frame clones and drops some. In the table there are about 160,000 clones, about 80% of which are singletons. Material: PBMCs. These receptors were taken from a man younger than 45 in good health and CMV-seropositive. CDR3s include the opening cysteine and the closing phenylalanine or tryptophan. A D gene is named only where the DNA matches it firmly. Size values are once, few and many counts, or a class for expanded clones, and some rows have none.

>TRBJ2-7|TRBV27|.|TRBD1
TGTGCCAGCTCTTTTGGGGACAGGAGCTCCTACGAGCAGTACTTC
CASSFGDRSSYEQYF
>TRBJ2-7|TRBV6-1|.|TRBD1
TGTGCCAGCAGTGAGGGACAGATCCACTACGAGCAGTACTTC
CASSEGQIHYEQYF
>TRBJ1-6|TRBV18|.|TRBD1
TGTGCCAGCTCACGAGAAAGGACAGGGGGTTTACCCCTCCACTTT
CASSRERTGGLPLHF
>TRBJ2-3|TRBV4-3|once|TRBD1
TGCGCCAGCAGCCAAGAGCCCGGGACAGGGGCAGATACGCAGTATTTT
CASSQEPGTGADTQYF
>TRBJ2-6|TRBV29-1|.|.
TGCAGCGTTGACAAGGAGTCCTCTGGGGCCAACGTCCTGACTTTC
CSVDKESSGANVLTF
>TRBJ2-5|TRBV15|.|.
TGTGCCACCAGCAGAGATGTGGCGGACTTTGGAGAGACCCAGTACTTC
CATSRDVADFGETQYF
>TRBJ1-5|TRBV9|.|.
TGTGCCAGCAGCGTAGGACTAAATAGCAATCAGCCCCAGCATTTT
CASSVGLNSNQPQHF
>TRBJ2-3|TRBV13|.|TRBD1
TGTGCCAGCAGCCGCGGGGACAGGGCAGATACGCAGTATTTT
CASSRGDRADTQYF
>TRBJ2-7|TRBV10-1|.|TRBD2
TGCGCCAGCAGTGAGTCTGGTAGCGGGGGCCCGCAGTACTTC
CASSESGSGGPQYF
>TRBJ2-7|TRBV5-5|.|TRBD1
TGTGCCAGCAGCTTGGTTGGGACAGGGGAATCCTACGAGCAGTACTTC
CASSLVGTGESYEQYF
>TRBJ2-7|TRBV27|.|TRBD2
TGTGCCAGCAGGCGGACGGGGGGGGACGAGCAGTACTTC
CASRRTGGDEQYF
>TRBJ2-6|TRBV6-1|few|.
TGTGCCAGCAGTGAGTATGAGGGTCGTGGGGCCAACGTCCTGACTTTC
CASSEYEGRGANVLTF
>TRBJ1-3|TRBV29-1|once|.
TGCAGCGTTGACGAAGGGGCTGGAAACACCATATATTTT
CSVDEGAGNTIYF
>TRBJ2-7|TRBV4-1|.|TRBD1
TGCGCCAGCCAGAGATCCAGGGGGACCTACGAGCAGTACTTC
CASQRSRGTYEQYF
>TRBJ2-3|TRBV28|.|.
TGTGCCAGCAGTTTCCAGTCAAGCACAGATACGCAGTATTTT
CASSFQSSTDTQYF
>TRBJ2-7|TRBV7-9|.|TRBD1
TGTGCCAGCAGCCCCGGGACAGGGGTCTCCTACGAGCAGTACTTC
CASSPGTGVSYEQYF
>TRBJ2-5|TRBV15|once|.
TGTGCCACCAGCAGCAGGGGAGGGCAAGAGACCCAGTACTTC
CATSSRGGQETQYF
>TRBJ2-7|TRBV27|.|TRBD1
TGTGCCAGCAGCCGACAGGGGGCTTTCTCCTACGAGCAGTACTTC
CASSRQGAFSYEQYF
>TRBJ1-6|TRBV5-4|few|.
TGTGCCAGCACTCCCTCGGGGTCGGGGAATTCACCCCTCCACTTT
CASTPSGSGNSPLHF
>TRBJ2-1|TRBV15|.|.
TGTGCCACCAGCACTAGTGGGGGGTGGGATGAGCAGTTCTTC
CATSTSGGWDEQFF
>TRBJ1-1|TRBV5-1|.|.
TGCGCCAGCAGCTTAGGGGGAGACACTGAAGCTTTCTTT
CASSLGGDTEAFF
>TRBJ2-7|TRBV7-2|.|TRBD1
TGTGCCAGCAGCTTAAAAGGACAGGTACCCTACGAGCAGTACTTC
CASSLKGQVPYEQYF
>TRBJ1-5|TRBV4-1|.|TRBD1
TGCGCCAGCAGCCAAGGACAGGGTGGTCAGCCCCAGCATTTT
CASSQGQGGQPQHF
>TRBJ1-1|TRBV5-1|few|TRBD1
TGCGCCAGCAGCTTGGCCAAAGGACAGGGGACGAACACTGAAGCTTTCTTT
CASSLAKGQGTNTEAFF
>TRBJ2-7|TRBV5-1|.|TRBD1
TGCGCCAGCAGTCCCCTATGGGGACAGGGGAATGAGCAGTACTTC
CASSPLWGQGNEQYF
>TRBJ1-4|TRBV9|.|.
TGTGCCAGCAGCCCCCTGGTGGCATTTAATGAAAAACTGTTTTTT
CASSPLVAFNEKLFF
>TRBJ1-6|TRBV14|.|.
TGTGCCAGCAGCCAAGCGGGATCGAAGGGCTATAATTCACCCCTCCACTTT
CASSQAGSKGYNSPLHF
>TRBJ1-5|TRBV18|few|TRBD1
TGTGCCAGCTCCCCCCGGGACAGGGGCAATCAGCCCCAGCATTTT
CASSPRDRGNQPQHF
>TRBJ1-2|TRBV30|.|TRBD1
TGTGCCTGGAGTTCCGGGACAGGGGAGGGCTACACCTTC
CAWSSGTGEGYTF
>TRBJ2-1|TRBV11-2|.|.
TGTGCCAGCAGCTTAGCCACGGAGTGGAGTGAGCAGTTCTTC
CASSLATEWSEQFF
>TRBJ1-4|TRBV6-5|.|TRBD1
TGTGCCAGCAGTAAAAACAGGGGTGAAAAACTGTTTTTT
CASSKNRGEKLFF
>TRBJ1-1|TRBV28|.|TRBD1
TGTGCCACCCGACAGGGGTGGGACGCTGAAGCTTTCTTT
CATRQGWDAEAFF
>TRBJ1-1|TRBV6-4|.|TRBD1
TGTGCCAGCAGATTGACAGGGGATACTGAAGCTTTCTTT
CASRLTGDTEAFF
>TRBJ2-7|TRBV9|.|.
TGTGCCAGCAGCCTTACAACGGGGGTGGGCGAGCAGTACTTC
CASSLTTGVGEQYF
>TRBJ1-1|TRBV4-1|few|.
TGCGCCAGCAGCCAAGGTCTTTTTGGCCTCATGAACACTGAAGCTTTCTTT
CASSQGLFGLMNTEAFF
>TRBJ1-1|TRBV6-1|once|TRBD1
TGTGCCAGCGACCTAACCACCGGGACAGGGGCTGAAGCTTTCTTT
CASDLTTGTGAEAFF
>TRBJ1-1|TRBV2|.|.
TGTGCCAGCAGTGAAGCGGGGGCCACTGAAGCTTTCTTT
CASSEAGATEAFF
>TRBJ2-7|TRBV25-1|few|.
TGTGCCAGCAGTGCTACAGGTTACGAGCAGTACTTC
CASSATGYEQYF
>TRBJ2-7|TRBV28|.|TRBD1
TGTGCCAGCAGTTTATTCCAGGGGGCCGACGAGCAGTACTTC
CASSLFQGADEQYF
>TRBJ1-1|TRBV7-9|.|.
TGTGCCAGCAGCTTAGGGCAGGGTATTAACACTGAAGCTTTCTTT
CASSLGQGINTEAFF